Below are 8 T cell receptor beta chains sequenced from a single sample in a study of CD8 T cells in ankylosing spondylitis. Study-wide points: The study identified a TCR beta motif of eight highly homologous variants that appeared characteristic of ankylosing spondylitis blood.

TCRdb used MiXCR to reprocess the 5' RACE reads, holding one entry per CDR3 protein. The data show about 220,000 distinct CDR3 sequences, about 6.7% seen once. No antigen has been identified for these receptors. Specimen: blood, either unsorted or a sorted T cell fraction (not recorded which). Source of these receptors: a male donor with ankylosing spondylitis.

This clonotype was observed many times. This rearrangement joins TRBV21-1 to TRBJ2-5; no check of the table's D call, TRBD1, against the DNA was made. TRBV21-1 is an annotated pseudogene. The CDR3 is 15 amino acids. Here the CDR3 reads CASSKRDRSQETQYF. The DNA for the CDR3 is TGTGCCAGCAGCAAAAGGGACAGGTCACAAGAGACCCAGTACTTC.

The CDR3 nucleotides read TGTGCCAGCAGAAACCCCCCCTTTGCGGGAGTGAACGAGCAGTACTTC. Encoded protein: CASRNPPFAGVNEQYF. The chain joins TRBV6-2 or TRBV6-3 to TRBJ2-7; 7 bases agree with TRBD2. The germline gives CDR1 MNHEY, CDR2 SVGEGT. The V gene end was trimmed by 6 bases and the J gene end by 5 bases; junction bases not matched to a gene: 16. The CDR3 sequence is 16 residues long.

This clonotype appeared many times. The V and J genes are TRBV27 and TRBJ2-7, with 7 bases identical to TRBD2. The CDR3 spans 15 residues. CDR1 is MNHEY and CDR2 is SMNVEV in the germline V gene (reference sequence). Germline trimming cut 2 bases from V and 2 bases from J; bases unmatched to any gene: 6. This CDR3 reads CASSLGRGITYEQYF. DNA of the CDR3: TGTGCCAGCAGTTTAGGGCGGGGGATTACCTACGAGCAGTACTTC.

The chain combines TRBV27 with TRBJ1-4; 9 bases fit TRBD1. The V gene's germline CDR1 is MNHEY and CDR2 SMNVEV (reference sequence). V trimming: 8 bases; J trimming: 2 bases; junction bases outside the gene matches: 9. The CDR3 is 16 amino acids. For the CDR3, the DNA is TGTGCCAGCCGCTCGGGACAGGGTCAGACTAATGAAAAACTGTTTTTT. It codes for CASRSGQGQTNEKLFF.

This clonotype was recorded at least ten times. The chain's CDR3 is CAWSAGYQETQYF. The CDR3, as DNA: TGTGCCTGGAGTGCGGGCTACCAAGAGACCCAGTACTTC. This chain uses TRBV30 with TRBJ2-5, with D unclear. Trimming stripped 1 base from V and 0 bases from J, with 6 bases between. CDR3 length: 13 residues. Per germline, CDR1 GTSNPN and CDR2 SVGIG (reference sequence).

Many counts were recorded for this clonotype. V is TRBV7-2 and J is TRBJ2-6; D gene unclear. The V and J ends lost 1 base and 1 base respectively, with 8 bases between them. Germline V gene data show CDR1 as SGHTA and CDR2 as FQGNSA. This CDR3 is built from 16 residues. The CDR3 coding sequence is TGTGCCAGCAGCTTAGTTGCCGGATCTGGGGCCAACGTCCTGACTTTC. It yields the protein CASSLVAGSGANVLTF.

This clonotype was counted ten times or more. V and J are TRBV9 and TRBJ2-7; tentatively, D is TRBD1 (5 bases). CDR3 length equals 13 residues. V was trimmed by 3 bases and J by 0 bases, leaving 7 bases between them. Germline V gives CDR1 SGDLS, CDR2 YYNGEE. In nucleotides, the CDR3 is TGTGCCAGCAGCGACAGGAGCTCCTACGAGCAGTACTTC. Translated: CASSDRSSYEQYF.

This clonotype was seen repeatedly, ten times or more. The V call is TRBV15, the J call TRBJ2-3; 14 nucleotides match TRBD2. The junction had 4 bases not matched to a gene; V was cut back by 0 bases and J by 5 bases. Germline CDR1 LNHNV, CDR2 YYDKDF (reference sequence). There are 17 residues in the CDR3. The CDR3 DNA is TGTGCCACCAGCAGAGATTGGGGACTAGCGGGAGAAGATACGCAGTATTTT. It encodes CATSRDWGLAGEDTQYF.